This T cell receptor (beta chain) originates from a study of radiation and T cells in renal cell carcinoma. The CDR3 covers 13 residues. Germline CDR1 is MGHRA and CDR2 is YSYEKL. The V end was cut by 1 base, the J end by 7 bases, with 11 bases between. Documented time point: blood 2 weeks post-SBRT. The treatment: 15 Gy SBRT to primary tumor, nephrectomy 4 weeks later. Clear cell pathology was present in this patient's renal cell carcinoma. Turning to this clone: Its antigen is unknown.

Broader study findings: In blood, top tumor clones expanded by 2 weeks, shrinking by 4.

Sequencing used immunoSEQ multiplex PCR; TCRdb keeps in-frame clones, though not all of them. The sample lists some 120,000 clones, 88% occurring once. V gene TRBV4-1 combines with J gene TRBJ2-7; D is unclear. Sequenced here: blood, sampled from a patient whose treatment included radiotherapy and nephrectomy. This clonotype was obtained from a woman aged 65 to 85 with renal cell carcinoma. This CDR3 is CASSQVWTKEQYF. The CDR3 nucleotides are TGCGCCAGCAGCCAAGTCTGGACCAAAGAGCAGTACTTC.